The 29 T cell receptor beta chains given below trace back to one sample, sequenced in a study of cytomegalovirus exposure and HLA in healthy donors (dated by TCRdb to 2015 to 2018). Library preparation used the immunoSEQ multiplex PCR assay. TCRdb holds this immuneACCESS table with in-frame rearrangements only. Some clones are missing; in checked studies, unresolved V genes explain under half, and the rest has no known cause. This sample comprises some 110,000 clones, around 85% of them detected only once. Of the sample, around 4.5% is held by the ten largest clones. The material sequenced was PBMCs. These receptors all stem from a man aged 18-30 years in good health and CMV-seropositive.

The CDR3 sequence: CASSLGGQGDQPQHF. CDR3 sequence (DNA): TGTGCCAGCAGCTTAGGGGGACAGGGAGATCAGCCCCAGCATTTT. The chain carries TRBV7-8 and TRBJ1-5; TRBD1 aligns across 9 bases. The CDR3 is 15 residues long. The V gene end was trimmed by 1 base and the J gene end by 5 bases; junction bases not matched to a gene: 3. From germline, CDR1 is SGHVS and CDR2 FQNEAQ.

This clone was observed once. The CDR3 here is CASSSQEGTQYF. The CDR3 nucleotides are TGTGCCAGCAGCTCACAGGAGGGCACGCAGTATTTT. V gene TRBV11-2 combines with J gene TRBJ2-3; maybe TRBD2 (6 bases). Trimming took 4 bases from V and 9 from J, leaving 11 bases between them. Germline V CDR1 and CDR2: SGHAT, FQNNGV. This CDR3 comprises 12 residues.

The chain employs TRBV7-6 and TRBJ1-5, with D hard to call. V gave up 5 bases and J gave up 6 bases, with 17 bases separating them. This CDR3 region has 15 residues. Germline lookup yields CDR1 SGHVS and CDR2 FNYEAQ. CDR3 sequence: CASSQRPGDSQPQHF. CDR3 coding DNA: TGTGCCAGCAGCCAAAGGCCCGGGGATAGTCAGCCCCAGCATTTT. The variable domain in full, with the rest retrieved from reference TRBV7-6 and TRBJ1-5, is GAGVSQSPRYKVTKRGQDVALRCDPISGHVSLYWYRQALGQGPEFLTYFNYEAQQDKSGLPNDRFSAERPEGSISTLTIQRTEQRDSAMYRCASSQRPGDSQPQHFGDGTRLSIL.

Here the CDR3 reads CASSQGGGKGARSYGYTF. CDR3 bases: TGCGCCAGCAGCCAAGGCGGCGGTAAGGGGGCCAGGAGCTATGGCTACACCTTC. The rearrangement uses TRBV4-1 and TRBJ1-2; 7 nucleotides line up with TRBD1. The trim removed 1 base at V and 4 bases at J, leaving 15 bases unmatched. The CDR3 length is 18 residues. Germline-derived CDR1 and CDR2 are MGHRA and YSYEKL.

This clone appeared a single time. This rearrangement joins TRBV5-1 to TRBJ2-1; 7 bases align to TRBD1. CDR1 and CDR2 from the germline V gene are SGHRS and YFSETQ. This CDR3 is 17 amino acids long. V dropped 0 bases and J dropped 7; count of bases not matched to a gene: 13. Written as DNA, the CDR3 is TGCGCCAGCAGCTTGGTCCCTTCGCCCTCCAGGGGGAATGAGCAGTTCTTC. Protein sequence: CASSLVPSPSRGNEQFF.

The chain employs TRBV2 and TRBJ1-1, with D hard to call. V lost 11 bases and J 3 bases, leaving 13 bases between the germline ends. Germline CDR1 reads SNHLY; CDR2 reads FYNNEI. This CDR3 contains 12 residues. This CDR3 reads CAAPRSDTEAFF. The CDR3 DNA reads as TGTGCCGCCCCTAGGAGCGACACTGAAGCTTTCTTT.

This chain uses TRBV5-1 with TRBJ2-2, with 7 nucleotides matching TRBD1. Germline CDR1 is SGHRS and CDR2 is YFSETQ. The CDR3 consists of 16 residues. The V gene end was trimmed by 2 bases and the J gene end by 0 bases; junction bases not matched to a gene: 4. The DNA of the CDR3 is TGCGCCAGCAGCTTATCCGGGACAGCGAACACCGGGGAGCTGTTTTTT. Amino acid sequence: CASSLSGTANTGELFF.

The chain uses TRBV4-2 and TRBJ1-6; D gene uncertain. V lost 4 bases and J 5 bases, leaving 15 bases between the germline ends. The V gene's germline CDR1 is LGHNA and CDR2 YNFKEQ. The CDR3 is 16 amino acids. CDR3 region: CASSPQTTDDNSPLHF. The CDR3 DNA reads as TGTGCCAGCAGCCCCCAGACCACAGATGATAATTCACCCCTCCACTTT.

The V and J genes are TRBV29-1 and TRBJ2-3; weak D call: TRBD1 (5 bases). This CDR3 region has 14 residues. Germline loops: CDR1 SQVTM, CDR2 ANQGSEA. Trimming stripped 4 bases from V and 2 bases from J, with 13 bases between. The CDR3 DNA reads TGCAGCGTTGGACAGACACAATTCACAGATACGCAGTATTTT. It specifies CSVGQTQFTDTQYF.

This chain links TRBV20-1 with TRBJ2-1, with 7 bases fitting TRBD2. The CDR3 totals 11 residues. After removal of 5 bases from V and 8 bases from J, the junction contained 3 bases not matched to a gene. The germline CDR1 and CDR2 sequences are DFQATT and SNEGSKA (reference sequence). In nucleotides, the CDR3 is TGCAGTGCTGCCCGGGGGGATGAGCAGTTCTTC. Its protein is CSAARGDEQFF.

V is TRBV11-2 and J is TRBJ1-4; D is perhaps TRBD1 (5 bases). V was trimmed by 6 bases and J by 8 bases, leaving 10 bases between them. Germline CDR1 is SGHAT and CDR2 is FQNNGV. CDR3 length: 12 amino acids. The CDR3 region is CASRGGSEKLFF. The CDR3 bases are TGTGCCAGCAGGGGGGGATCGGAAAAACTGTTTTTT.

The rearrangement uses TRBV10-1 and TRBJ1-6, with a weak D call TRBD1 (5 bases). The CDR3 is made up of 12 amino acids. The ends were cut back, 2 bases at V and 10 bases at J, with 6 bases in the middle. Germline V gene sequence: CDR1 WNHNN, CDR2 SYGVQD (reference sequence). The CDR3, as DNA: TGCGCCAGCAGTGAGCCAGGGTCACCCCTCCACTTT. As protein: CASSEPGSPLHF.

The gene calls are TRBV30 and TRBJ1-1; unclear D gene. The V end was cut by 1 base, the J end by 10 bases, with 10 bases between. The germline V gene has CDR1 GTSNPN and CDR2 SVGIG (reference sequence). This CDR3 is 11 amino acids long. CDR3 bases: TGTGCCTGGAGTGCGCGAGGGCCAGCTTTCTTT. It is translated as CAWSARGPAFF.

The CDR3 nucleotides read TGTGCCAGCAGCTCGCAGGGTCTTATGCTGGTCAAAAACATTCAGTACTTC. This codes for CASSSQGLMLVKNIQYF. The rearrangement links TRBV5-6 to TRBJ2-4, with D perhaps matching TRBD1 (5 bases). V lost 3 bases, J lost 3 bases, and 19 bases lay in between. The CDR3 extends over 17 amino acids. The germline V gene encodes CDR1 SGHDT and CDR2 YYEEEE.

The rearrangement uses TRBV2 and TRBJ1-2, with D perhaps TRBD1 (5 bases). Per the germline V gene, CDR1 is SNHLY and CDR2 is FYNNEI. This CDR3 has 13 amino acids. The ends were cut back, 1 base at V and 4 bases at J, with 7 bases in the middle. This CDR3 is CASSEGQIYGYTF. The CDR3 coding sequence is TGTGCCAGCAGTGAAGGACAGATCTATGGCTACACCTTC.

The genes are TRBV13 and TRBJ2-4, with 13 bases that match TRBD2. V was clipped by 6 bases and J by 1 base; unmatched bases: 12. CDR3 length equals 19 residues. From germline, CDR1 is PRHDT and CDR2 FYEKMQ (reference sequence). The CDR3 sequence: CASSPGLAGAEGAKNIQYF. The CDR3 DNA sequence: TGTGCCAGCAGTCCTGGACTAGCGGGGGCCGAGGGGGCCAAAAACATTCAGTACTTC. Combining the CDR3 with reference TRBV13 and TRBJ2-4 gives the whole variable domain AAGVIQSPRHLIKEKRETATLKCYPIPRHDTVYWYQQGPGQDPQFLISFYEKMQSDKGSIPDRFSAQQFSDYHSELNMSSLELGDSALYFCASSPGLAGAEGAKNIQYFGAGTRLSVL.

The chain couples TRBV7-9 to TRBJ1-1; 7 nucleotides match TRBD1. V lost 4 bases to trimming and J lost 7 bases; unmatched junction nucleotides: 9. This CDR3 region has 14 residues. The germline V gene has CDR1 SEHNR and CDR2 FQNEAQ (reference sequence). CDR3 residues: CASSSPQGGLEAFF. The CDR3 bases are TGTGCCAGCAGCTCCCCGCAAGGGGGCCTTGAAGCTTTCTTT.

The chain uses TRBV19 and TRBJ2-5; D is ambiguous. CDR3 length: 14 amino acids. Trimming cost V 5 bases and J 4 bases, with 14 bases left between them. Germline CDR1 LNHDA, CDR2 SQIVND (reference sequence). CDR3 in amino acids: CASSSRGPLETQYF. DNA for the CDR3: TGTGCCAGTAGTTCGAGAGGCCCTTTAGAGACCCAGTACTTC.

The rearrangement uses TRBV5-6 and TRBJ2-7, with 7 bases lining up with TRBD2. V was clipped by 1 base and J by 4 bases; unmatched bases: 5. Germline CDR1 is SGHDT and CDR2 is YYEEEE. There are 14 residues in the CDR3. In DNA form, the CDR3 reads TGTGCCAGCAGCTTGAAGGCTAGCGGATACGAGCAGTACTTC. Translation: CASSLKASGYEQYF.

This clone appeared a single time. The chain links TRBV28 to TRBJ2-1; tentative D call: TRBD1 (5 bases). Germline V gene sequence: CDR1 MDHEN, CDR2 SYDVKM. Trimming removed 2 bases at V and 1 base at J, with 9 bases between. This CDR3 spans 15 amino acids. The chain's CDR3 is CASSLGAGSYNEQFF. The CDR3 nucleotides are TGTGCCAGCAGTTTAGGGGCAGGTTCCTACAATGAGCAGTTCTTC.

The genes are TRBV4-1 and TRBJ1-4; D is unclear. The germline gives CDR1 MGHRA, CDR2 YSYEKL. This CDR3 contains 14 residues. Trimming took off 1 base at V and 5 bases at J, with 8 bases between the two ends. The CDR3 DNA reads TGCGCCAGCAGCCAAGTTTACCAGAATGAAAAACTGTTTTTT. Translating it yields CASSQVYQNEKLFF.

The V gene is TRBV6-5, the J gene TRBJ1-4, with a weak D call TRBD1 (5 bases). V shed 0 bases and J shed 8 bases, with 16 bases lying between them. The CDR3 is made up of 16 amino acids. The germline V gene encodes CDR1 MNHEY and CDR2 SVGAGI. This chain's CDR3 is CASSYSPAGMGEKLFF. The DNA for the CDR3 is TGTGCCAGCAGTTACTCCCCCGCAGGGATGGGGGAAAAACTGTTTTTT.

The chain links TRBV10-3 to TRBJ2-3, with a tentative D call TRBD1 (5 bases). V was cut by 10 bases and J by 0 bases, with 11 bases left in between. The germline gives CDR1 ENHRY, CDR2 SYGVKD. The CDR3 runs 13 residues. The CDR3 nucleotides are TGTGCCACCGAGGACATTAGCACAGATACGCAGTATTTT. Protein: CATEDISTDTQYF.

In DNA form, the CDR3 reads TGTGCCAGCAGCTACACGGACAGGGGGACTGAAAAACTGTTTTTT. Its translation is CASSYTDRGTEKLFF. The chain couples TRBV5-6 to TRBJ1-4; 10 bases map to TRBD1. V gave up 3 bases and J gave up 7 bases; unmatched junction bases: 6. Germline values: CDR1 SGHDT, CDR2 YYEEEE. This CDR3 has 15 residues.

This sequence joins TRBV6-5 and TRBJ1-1, with a tentative D call TRBD1 (6 bases). Germline loops: CDR1 MNHEY, CDR2 SVGAGI. The CDR3 runs to 15 residues. The V and J ends lost 9 bases and 1 base respectively, with 18 bases between them. CDR3 bases: TGTGCCAGTCGCTCGAGGGGGGGCACGAACACTGAAGCTTTCTTT. Its translation: CASRSRGGTNTEAFF.

The chain is built from TRBV6-5 and TRBJ2-7, with 7 bases fitting TRBD1. The germline V gene has CDR1 MNHEY and CDR2 SVGAGI. This CDR3 has 13 residues. The J segment lost 6 bases and the V segment lost 5 bases, leaving 7 bases of the junction unmatched. The CDR3 DNA follows: TGTGCCAGCAGTCCGCGACAGGGTGGCGAGCAGTACTTC. It is translated as CASSPRQGGEQYF.

This clone was counted only a few times. The chain employs TRBV7-2 and TRBJ2-7; no clear D. Between the trimmed V and J ends, which lost 2 bases and 2 bases, there was a span of 4 bases. Germline V lookup: CDR1 SGHTA, CDR2 FQGNSA. The CDR3 extends over 12 amino acids. CDR3 nucleotides: TGTGCCAGCAGCTTATCTGCCTACGAGCAGTACTTC. Protein product: CASSLSAYEQYF. Variable domain in full (rest from reference TRBV7-2 and TRBJ2-7): GAGVSQSPSNKVTEKGKDVELRCDPISGHTALYWYRQSLGQGLEFLIYFQGNSAPDKSGLPSDRFSAERTGGSVSTLTIQRTQQEDSAVYLCASSLSAYEQYFGPGTRLTVT.

This clone was picked up one time. The chain uses TRBV4-3 and TRBJ2-5, with 7 bases aligning to TRBD1. Germline V lookup: CDR1 LGHNA, CDR2 YSLEER. The CDR3 has 15 residues. Trimming at V came to 0 bases and at J to 2 bases, leaving 3 bases not matched to a gene. The DNA for the CDR3 is TGCGCCAGCAGCCAAGACTTCAGGGGGCAAGAGACCCAGTACTTC. Protein product: CASSQDFRGQETQYF.

V gene TRBV4-1 combines with J gene TRBJ1-1, with 11 bases lining up with TRBD1. This CDR3 is 20 amino acids long. Germline CDR1 reads MGHRA; CDR2 reads YSYEKL. Trimming cost V 0 bases and J 4 bases; bases outside gene matches: 16. The CDR3, as DNA: TGCGCCAGCAGCCAAGATTCGCCAGGGACAGGGGGAGTGAGAGGCACTGAAGCTTTCTTT. Translation gives CASSQDSPGTGGVRGTEAFF.